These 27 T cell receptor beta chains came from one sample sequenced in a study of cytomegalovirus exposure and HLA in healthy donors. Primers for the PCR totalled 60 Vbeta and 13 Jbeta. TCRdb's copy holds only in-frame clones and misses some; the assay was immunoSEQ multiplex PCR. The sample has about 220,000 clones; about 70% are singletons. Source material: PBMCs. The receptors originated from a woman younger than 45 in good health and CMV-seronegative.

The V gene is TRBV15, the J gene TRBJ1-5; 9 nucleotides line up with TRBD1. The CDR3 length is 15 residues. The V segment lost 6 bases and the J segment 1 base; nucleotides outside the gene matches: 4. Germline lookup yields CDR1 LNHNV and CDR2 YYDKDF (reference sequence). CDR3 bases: TGTGCCACCAGGAAGGGACAGGGAAGCAATCAGCCCCAGCATTTT. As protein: CATRKGQGSNQPQHF.

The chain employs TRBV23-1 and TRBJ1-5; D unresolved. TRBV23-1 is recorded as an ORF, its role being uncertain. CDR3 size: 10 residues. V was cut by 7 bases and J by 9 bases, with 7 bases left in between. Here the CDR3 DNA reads TGCGCCAGCACCCCCGGGCCCCAGCATTTT. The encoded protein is CASTPGPQHF.

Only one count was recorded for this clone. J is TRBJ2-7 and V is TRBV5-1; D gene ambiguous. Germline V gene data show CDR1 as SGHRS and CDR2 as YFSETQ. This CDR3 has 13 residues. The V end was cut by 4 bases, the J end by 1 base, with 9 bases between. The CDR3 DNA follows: TGCGCCAGCAGCCTCGAGAATTCCTACGAGCAGTACTTC. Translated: CASSLENSYEQYF.

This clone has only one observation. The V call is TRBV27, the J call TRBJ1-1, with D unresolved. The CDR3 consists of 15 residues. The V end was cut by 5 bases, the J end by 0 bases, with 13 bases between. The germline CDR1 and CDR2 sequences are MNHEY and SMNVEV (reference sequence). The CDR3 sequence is CASSPLEGLNTEAFF. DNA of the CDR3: TGTGCCAGCAGTCCCCTGGAGGGCTTGAACACTGAAGCTTTCTTT.

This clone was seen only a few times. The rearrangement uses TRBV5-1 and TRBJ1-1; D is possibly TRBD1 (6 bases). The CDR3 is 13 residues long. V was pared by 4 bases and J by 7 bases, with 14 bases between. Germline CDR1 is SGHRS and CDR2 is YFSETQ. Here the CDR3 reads CASSALTGVEAFF. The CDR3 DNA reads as TGCGCCAGCAGCGCCCTGACAGGAGTTGAAGCTTTCTTT.

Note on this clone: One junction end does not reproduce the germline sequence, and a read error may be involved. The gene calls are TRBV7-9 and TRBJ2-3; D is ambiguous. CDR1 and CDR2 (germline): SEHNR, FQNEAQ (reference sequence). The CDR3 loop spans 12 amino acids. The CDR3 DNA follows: TGTTCCAGCAGCTTAGTCTCAGATACGCAGTATTTT. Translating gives CSSSLVSDTQYF.

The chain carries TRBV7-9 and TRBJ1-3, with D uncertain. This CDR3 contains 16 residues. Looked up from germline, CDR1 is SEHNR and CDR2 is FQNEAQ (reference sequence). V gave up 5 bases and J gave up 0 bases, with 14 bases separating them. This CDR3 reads CASSAAGSYSGNTIYF. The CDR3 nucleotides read TGTGCCAGCAGCGCCGCCGGGTCTTACTCTGGAAACACCATATATTTT.

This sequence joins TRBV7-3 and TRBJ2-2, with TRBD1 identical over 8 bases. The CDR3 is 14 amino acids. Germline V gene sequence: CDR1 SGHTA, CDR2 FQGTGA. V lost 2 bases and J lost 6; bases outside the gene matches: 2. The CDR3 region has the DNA TGTGCCAGCAGCTTAGGACAGGGTTCCGGGGAGCTGTTTTTT. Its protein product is CASSLGQGSGELFF.

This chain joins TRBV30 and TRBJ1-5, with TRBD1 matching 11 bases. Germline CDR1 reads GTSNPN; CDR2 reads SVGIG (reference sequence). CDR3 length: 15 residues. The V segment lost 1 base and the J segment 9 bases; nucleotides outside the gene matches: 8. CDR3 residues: CAWSGTGQGVGPQHF. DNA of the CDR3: TGTGCCTGGAGTGGCACGGGACAGGGGGTCGGGCCCCAGCATTTT. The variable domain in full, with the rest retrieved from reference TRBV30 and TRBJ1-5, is SQTIHQWPATLVQPVGSPLSLECTVEGTSNPNLYWYRQAAGRGLQLLFYSVGIGQISSEVPQNLSASRPQDRQFILSSKKLLLSDSGFYLCAWSGTGQGVGPQHFGDGTRLSIL.

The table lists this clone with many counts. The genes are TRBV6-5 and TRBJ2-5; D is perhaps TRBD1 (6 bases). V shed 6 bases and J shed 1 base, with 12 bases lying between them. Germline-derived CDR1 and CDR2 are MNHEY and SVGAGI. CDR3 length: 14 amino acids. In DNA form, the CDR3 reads TGTGCCAGCAGCCAGGGGTCCAGCCAAGAGACCCAGTACTTC. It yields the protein CASSQGSSQETQYF.

The CDR3 DNA follows: TGTGCCAGCAGCGCAGTAGCCAACGTCCTGACTTTC. Translated: CASSAVANVLTF. The V call is TRBV7-8, the J call TRBJ2-6, with unresolved D. Trimming shortened V by 5 bases and J by 7 bases, and 6 bases separated the two germline ends. The V gene's germline CDR1 is SGHVS and CDR2 FQNEAQ. The length of the CDR3 is 12 residues.

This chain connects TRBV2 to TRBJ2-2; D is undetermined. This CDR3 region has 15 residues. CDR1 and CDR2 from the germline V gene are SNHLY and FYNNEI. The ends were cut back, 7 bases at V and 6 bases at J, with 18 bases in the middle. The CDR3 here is CASKPSVVIAGELFF. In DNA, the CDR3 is TGTGCCAGCAAGCCCAGCGTCGTGATCGCCGGGGAGCTGTTTTTT.

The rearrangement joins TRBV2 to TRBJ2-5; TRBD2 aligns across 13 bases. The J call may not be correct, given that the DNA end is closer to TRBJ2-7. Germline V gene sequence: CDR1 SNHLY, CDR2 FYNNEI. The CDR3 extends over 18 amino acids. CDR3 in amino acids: CASGVGLAGLGASYEQYF. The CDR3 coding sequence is TGTGCCAGCGGCGTGGGACTAGCGGGGCTAGGAGCTTCCTACGAGCAGTACTTC.

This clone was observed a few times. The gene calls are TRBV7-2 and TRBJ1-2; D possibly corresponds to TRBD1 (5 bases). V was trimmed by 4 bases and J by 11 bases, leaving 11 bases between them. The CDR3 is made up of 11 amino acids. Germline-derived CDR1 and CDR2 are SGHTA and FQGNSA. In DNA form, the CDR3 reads TGTGCCAGCAGCTCGTTGGGGGGATACACCTTC. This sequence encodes CASSSLGGYTF.

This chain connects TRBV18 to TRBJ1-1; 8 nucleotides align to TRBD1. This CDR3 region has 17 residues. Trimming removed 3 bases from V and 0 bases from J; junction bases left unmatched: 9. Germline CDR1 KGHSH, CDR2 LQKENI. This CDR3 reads CASSPSGTGTLNTEAFF. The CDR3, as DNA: TGTGCCAGCTCACCCTCTGGGACAGGTACTCTGAACACTGAAGCTTTCTTT.

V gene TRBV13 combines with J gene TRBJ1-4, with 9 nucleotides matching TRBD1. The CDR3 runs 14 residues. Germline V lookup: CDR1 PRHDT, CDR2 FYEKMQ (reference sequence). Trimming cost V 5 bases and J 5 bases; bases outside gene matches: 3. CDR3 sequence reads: CASSTGTGNEKLFF. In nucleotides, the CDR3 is TGTGCCAGCAGCACCGGGACAGGGAATGAAAAACTGTTTTTT.

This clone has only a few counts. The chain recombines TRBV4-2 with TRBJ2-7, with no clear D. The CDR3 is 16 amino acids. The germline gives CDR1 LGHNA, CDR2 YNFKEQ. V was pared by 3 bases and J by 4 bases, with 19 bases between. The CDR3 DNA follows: TGTGCCAGCAGCCACACCGACACGGCTTCCTCATACGAGCAGTACTTC. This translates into CASSHTDTASSYEQYF.

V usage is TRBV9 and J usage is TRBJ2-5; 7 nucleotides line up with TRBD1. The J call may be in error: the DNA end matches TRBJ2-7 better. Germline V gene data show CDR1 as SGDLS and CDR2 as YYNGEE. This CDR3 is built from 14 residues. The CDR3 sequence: CASSPGGQTYEQYF. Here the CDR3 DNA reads TGTGCCAGCAGCCCTGGGGGACAGACTTACGAGCAGTACTTC.

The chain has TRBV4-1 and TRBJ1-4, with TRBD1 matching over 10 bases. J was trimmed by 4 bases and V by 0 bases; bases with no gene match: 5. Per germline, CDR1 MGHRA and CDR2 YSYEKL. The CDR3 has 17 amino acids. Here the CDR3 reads CASSQETGGLGNEKLFF. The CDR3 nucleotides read TGCGCCAGCAGCCAAGAGACAGGGGGCCTTGGTAATGAAAAACTGTTTTTT.

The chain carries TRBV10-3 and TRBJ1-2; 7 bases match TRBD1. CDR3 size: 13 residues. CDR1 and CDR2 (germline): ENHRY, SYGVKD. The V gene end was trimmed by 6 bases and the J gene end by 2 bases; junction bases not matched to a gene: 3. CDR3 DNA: TGTGCCATCAGCCGACAGGGCAACTATGGCTACACCTTC. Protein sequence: CAISRQGNYGYTF.

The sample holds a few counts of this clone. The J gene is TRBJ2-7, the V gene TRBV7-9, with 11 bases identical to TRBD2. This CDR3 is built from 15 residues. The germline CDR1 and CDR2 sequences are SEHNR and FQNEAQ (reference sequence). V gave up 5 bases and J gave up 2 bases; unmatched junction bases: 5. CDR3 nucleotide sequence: TGTGCCAGCAGCCCTACTAGCGGGGGAGCCTACGAGCAGTACTTC. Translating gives CASSPTSGGAYEQYF.

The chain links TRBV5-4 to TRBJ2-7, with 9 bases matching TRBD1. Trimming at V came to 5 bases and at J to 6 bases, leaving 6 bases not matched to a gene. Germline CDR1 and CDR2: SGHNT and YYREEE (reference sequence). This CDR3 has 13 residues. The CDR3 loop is CASRIQGASEQYF. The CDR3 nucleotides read TGTGCCAGCAGGATACAGGGGGCGAGCGAGCAGTACTTC.

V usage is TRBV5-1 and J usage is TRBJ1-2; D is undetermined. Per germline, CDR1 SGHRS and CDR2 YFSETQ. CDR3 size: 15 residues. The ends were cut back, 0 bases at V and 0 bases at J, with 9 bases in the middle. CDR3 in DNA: TGCGCCAGCAGCTTGGAGGCCGGAGCTAACTATGGCTACACCTTC. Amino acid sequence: CASSLEAGANYGYTF.

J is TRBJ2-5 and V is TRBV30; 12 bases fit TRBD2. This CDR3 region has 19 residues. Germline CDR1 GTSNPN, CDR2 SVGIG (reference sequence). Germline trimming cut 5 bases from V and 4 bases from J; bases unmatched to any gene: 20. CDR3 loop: CAWHPPLLLAGGRLETQYF. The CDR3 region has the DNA TGTGCCTGGCATCCTCCTCTGCTTCTAGCGGGGGGGCGGCTAGAGACCCAGTACTTC.

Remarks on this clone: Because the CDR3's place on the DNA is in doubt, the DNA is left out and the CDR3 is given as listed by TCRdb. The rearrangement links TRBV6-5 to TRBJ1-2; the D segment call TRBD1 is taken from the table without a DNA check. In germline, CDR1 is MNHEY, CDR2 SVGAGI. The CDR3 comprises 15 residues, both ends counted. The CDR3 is CASSSSGQGNYGYTF.

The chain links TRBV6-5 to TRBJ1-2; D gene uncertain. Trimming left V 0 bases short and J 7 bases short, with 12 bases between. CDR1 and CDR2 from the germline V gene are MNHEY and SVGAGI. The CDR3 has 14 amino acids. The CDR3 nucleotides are TGTGCCAGCAGTTACTCGCGGGGAAAGGGTGGCTACACCTTC. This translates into CASSYSRGKGGYTF.

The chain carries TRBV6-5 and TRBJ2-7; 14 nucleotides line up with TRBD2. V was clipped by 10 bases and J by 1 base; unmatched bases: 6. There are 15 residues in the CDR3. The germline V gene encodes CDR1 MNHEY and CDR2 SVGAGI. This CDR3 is CATTSGGAGSYEQYF. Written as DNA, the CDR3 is TGTGCCACGACTAGCGGGGGGGCTGGATCCTACGAGCAGTACTTC.